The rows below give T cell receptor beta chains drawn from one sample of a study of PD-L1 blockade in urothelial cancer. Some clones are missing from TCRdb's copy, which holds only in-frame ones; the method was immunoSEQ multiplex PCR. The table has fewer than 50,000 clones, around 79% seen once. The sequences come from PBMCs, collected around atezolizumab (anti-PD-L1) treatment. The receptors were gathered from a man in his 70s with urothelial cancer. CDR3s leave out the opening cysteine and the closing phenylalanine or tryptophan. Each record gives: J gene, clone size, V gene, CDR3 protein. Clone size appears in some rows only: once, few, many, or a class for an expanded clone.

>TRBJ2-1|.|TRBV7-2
ASSLTSGGHNEQF
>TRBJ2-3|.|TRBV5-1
ASSLDTSGYTDTQY
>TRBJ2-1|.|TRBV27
ASTSGLAGYNEQF
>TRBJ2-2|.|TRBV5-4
ASSLDGVTGAGELF
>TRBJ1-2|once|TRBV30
AWSIGGVGDGYT
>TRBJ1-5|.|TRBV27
ASSSTGSAQPQH
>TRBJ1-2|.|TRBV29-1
SATGTGANYGYT
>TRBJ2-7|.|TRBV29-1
SVTRQGPLEEQY
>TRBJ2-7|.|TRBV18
ASSPSGQPYEQY
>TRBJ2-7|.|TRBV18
ASSPAGGYEQY